A single sample is the source of the 30 T cell receptor beta chains below, sequenced in a study of T cell responses to AZD1222 COVID-19 vaccine. Method: immunoSEQ multiplex PCR; TCRdb's copy keeps in-frame clones and lacks some. This table has about 180,000 clones, 90% appearing once. Specimen: peripheral blood, collected on day 0 of AZD1222 vaccination. These receptor sequences come from an adult in good health.

The chain links TRBV28 to TRBJ1-3; D possibly corresponds to TRBD1 (6 bases). The V end was cut by 6 bases, the J end by 2 bases, with 14 bases between. This CDR3 has 15 residues. Per germline, CDR1 MDHEN and CDR2 SYDVKM. The CDR3 DNA sequence: TGTGCCAGCAGAGCCTTCAGGGGAACTGGAAACACCATATATTTT. The encoded protein is CASRAFRGTGNTIYF.

This clone was picked up a small number of times. The rearrangement uses TRBV4-1 and TRBJ1-4; 9 bases align to TRBD1. J lost 5 bases, V lost 0 bases, and 4 bases had no gene match. Germline V gene lookup returns CDR1 MGHRA and CDR2 YSYEKL. CDR3 length: 16 residues. The CDR3, as DNA: TGCGCCAGCAGCCAAGATATGGGGACAGGGAATGAAAAACTGTTTTTT. Amino acids: CASSQDMGTGNEKLFF.

This rearrangement joins TRBV7-9 to TRBJ2-7; 8 bases align to TRBD1. CDR3 length equals 15 residues. Germline V gene lookup returns CDR1 SEHNR and CDR2 FQNEAQ (reference sequence). V shed 5 bases and J 6 bases; nucleotides not matched to a gene: 12. The CDR3 loop is CASSEGQGNPSEQYF. CDR3 coding DNA: TGTGCCAGCAGCGAAGGACAGGGCAATCCCTCCGAGCAGTACTTC. Full variable domain (remainder filled in from reference TRBV7-9 and TRBJ2-7): DTGVSQNPRHKITKRGQNVTFRCDPISEHNRLYWYRQTLGQGPEFLTYFQNEAQLEKSRLLSDRFSAERPKGSFSTLEIQRTEQGDSAMYLCASSEGQGNPSEQYFGPGTRLTVT.

The genes are TRBV6-5 and TRBJ1-4, with 7 bases lining up with TRBD1. Germline CDR1 and CDR2: MNHEY and SVGAGI. V trimming: 11 bases; J trimming: 4 bases; junction bases outside the gene matches: 10. The CDR3 runs to 14 residues. CDR3 protein: CAVHRQGYNEKLFF. The CDR3, as DNA: TGTGCCGTTCACCGACAGGGTTATAATGAAAAACTGTTTTTT.

This clone was counted once. The genes are TRBV7-2 and TRBJ1-2; 11 bases are a match to TRBD1. Germline assignment: CDR1 SGHTA and CDR2 FQGNSA. Losses at the gene ends were 5 bases for V and 4 bases for J; bases not matched to a gene: 6. This CDR3 region has 15 residues. CDR3 region: CASSIGQGAFYGYTF. CDR3 bases: TGTGCCAGCAGCATAGGACAGGGGGCGTTCTATGGCTACACCTTC.

This chain connects TRBV7-8 to TRBJ2-5, with D maybe TRBD1 (8 bases). V was cut by 5 bases and J by 1 base, with 14 bases left in between. Germline V gives CDR1 SGHVS, CDR2 FQNEAQ. This CDR3 is 15 amino acids long. The CDR3 protein is CASSATGGVQETQYF. The CDR3 DNA reads TGTGCCAGCAGCGCCACAGGGGGGGTCCAAGAGACCCAGTACTTC.

CDR3 protein: CASSLMGSQPQHF. The CDR3 DNA sequence: TGTGCCAGCAGCCTCATGGGCAGTCAGCCCCAGCATTTT. V gene TRBV11-2 combines with J gene TRBJ1-5; no firm D call. Germline V CDR1 and CDR2: SGHAT, FQNNGV. The germline V and J ends were trimmed by 5 bases and 6 bases, with 11 bases remaining between them. The CDR3 length is 13 residues.

This clone showed up just once. V and J are TRBV3-1 (or the pseudogene TRBV3-2) and TRBJ1-2; D ambiguous. There are 13 residues in the CDR3. The germline V gene encodes CDR1 LGHDT and CDR2 YNNKEL (reference sequence). V was pared by 1 base and J by 5 bases, with 8 bases between. CDR3 protein: CASSQVVGYGYTF. CDR3 nucleotides: TGTGCCAGCAGCCAAGTCGTAGGGTATGGCTACACCTTC.

The gene calls are TRBV5-6 and TRBJ1-3, with D perhaps TRBD1 (5 bases). Trimming left V 4 bases short and J 3 bases short, with 11 bases between. Germline-derived CDR1 and CDR2 are SGHDT and YYEEEE. This CDR3 comprises 14 residues. This CDR3 is CASSLKGFGNTIYF. CDR3 DNA: TGTGCCAGCAGCCTGAAGGGGTTTGGAAACACCATATATTTT.

This clone turned up a few times. The rearrangement links TRBV6-1 to TRBJ1-4; TRBD1 might be the D (5 bases). The CDR3 spans 18 residues. CDR1 is MNHNS, CDR2 SASEGT, per germline. The V and J ends lost 4 bases and 1 base respectively, with 19 bases between them. The CDR3: CASSATLRAGGTNEKLFF. The CDR3, as DNA: TGTGCCAGCAGTGCCACGCTTCGGGCTGGGGGAACTAATGAAAAACTGTTTTTT.

The chain couples TRBV7-3 to TRBJ1-1; TRBD1 is a possible D gene (5 bases). The V gene lost 4 bases and the J gene lost 1 base, with 10 bases spanning the gap. Germline-derived CDR1 and CDR2 are SGHTA and FQGTGA. This CDR3 is 14 amino acids long. CDR3: CASSSIGGNTEAFF. The CDR3 DNA sequence: TGTGCCAGCAGCTCCATCGGGGGGAACACTGAAGCTTTCTTT. Based on the CDR3 plus reference TRBV7-3 and TRBJ1-1, the full variable domain is GAGVSQTPSNKVTEKGKYVELRCDPISGHTALYWYRQSLGQGPEFLIYFQGTGAADDSGLPNDRFFAVRPEGSVSTLKIQRTERGDSAVYLCASSSIGGNTEAFFGQGTRLTVV.

This clone appeared a single time. CDR3 in DNA: TGTGCCAGCAGCCAAGTTAATATAGGTACCCTCTACTACGAGCAGTACTTC. It translates to CASSQVNIGTLYYEQYF. J is TRBJ2-7 and V is TRBV4-2; D remains ambiguous. Trimming pared 1 base from V and 3 bases from J, leaving 19 bases between. This CDR3 contains 17 residues. Germline V gene data show CDR1 as LGHNA and CDR2 as YNFKEQ.

The chain employs TRBV7-3 and TRBJ2-5; the D is unclear. Germline-derived CDR1 and CDR2 are SGHTA and FQGTGA. The length of the CDR3 is 15 residues. Between the trimmed V and J ends, which lost 4 bases and 0 bases, there was a span of 12 bases. The CDR3 here is CASSWGGAYQETQYF. In DNA, the CDR3 is TGTGCCAGCAGCTGGGGTGGCGCATACCAAGAGACCCAGTACTTC.

The chain has TRBV11-3 and TRBJ2-1, with TRBD1 matching over 10 bases. The CDR3 covers 15 residues. Germline CDR1 SGHNT, CDR2 YENEEA. The V and J ends lost 5 bases and 7 bases, in that order; junction bases with no gene match: 8. The CDR3 loop is CASSKRQGAWNEQFF. Here the CDR3 DNA reads TGTGCCAGCAGCAAAAGACAGGGGGCGTGGAATGAGCAGTTCTTC.

This chain links TRBV21-1 with TRBJ2-5; the tabulated D call, TRBD2, remains unverified against the DNA. TRBV21-1 is deemed a pseudogene. This CDR3 contains 19 residues. CDR3 residues: CASSKELHALVRGGETQYF. The DNA for the CDR3 is TGTGCCAGCAGCAAGGAGCTACATGCTCTCGTAAGGGGAGGAGAGACCCAGTACTTC.

In its sample, this clone was seen once. The chain joins TRBV4-2 to TRBJ2-1, with D maybe TRBD1 (6 bases). Germline CDR1 LGHNA, CDR2 YNFKEQ. Trimming shortened V by 1 base and J by 8 bases, and 18 bases separated the two germline ends. The CDR3 is made up of 16 amino acids. The CDR3 nucleotides read TGTGCCAGCAGCCAAGGCAAGGGATTCCCAGGGGATGAGCAGTTCTTC. It is translated as CASSQGKGFPGDEQFF.

The V and J genes are TRBV2 and TRBJ1-1; D remains ambiguous. The CDR3 contains 15 residues. Looked up from germline, CDR1 is SNHLY and CDR2 is FYNNEI. V lost 3 bases, J lost 2 bases, and 13 bases lay in between. The DNA of the CDR3 is TGTGCCAGCAGTGATTTTACAGCGATTAACACTGAAGCTTTCTTT. Translated: CASSDFTAINTEAFF.

This chain uses TRBV4-2 with TRBJ2-7; perhaps TRBD2 as D (6 bases). The V gene's germline CDR1 is LGHNA and CDR2 YNFKEQ. The CDR3 has 15 residues. The V gene lost 0 bases and the J gene lost 5 bases, with 14 bases spanning the gap. The CDR3 nucleotides are TGTGCCAGCAGCCAAGATAGGCTAGCGATAGACGAGCAGTACTTC. Translating gives CASSQDRLAIDEQYF.

The rearrangement links TRBV24-1 to TRBJ1-5, with D possibly TRBD1 on 5 matching bases. Germline V CDR1 and CDR2: KGHDR, SFDVKD. This CDR3 has 16 amino acids. Deletions cut 4 bases from V and 4 bases from J, with 16 bases between. The CDR3 protein is CATSDPGTGKNQPQHF. DNA of the CDR3: TGTGCCACCAGTGACCCCGGGACTGGAAAAAATCAGCCCCAGCATTTT.

V gene TRBV4-2 combines with J gene TRBJ1-6, with 7 positions matching TRBD1. Germline CDR1 is LGHNA and CDR2 is YNFKEQ. Trimming removed 0 bases from V and 7 bases from J; junction bases left unmatched: 6. CDR3 length equals 16 residues. The CDR3 coding sequence is TGTGCCAGCAGCCAAGAAGGGGGCAGGGTGAATTCACCCCTCCACTTT. It is translated as CASSQEGGRVNSPLHF.

This clone was counted a few times. The J gene is TRBJ1-6, the V gene TRBV14; weak D call: TRBD1 (5 bases). Germline-derived CDR1 and CDR2 are SGHDN and FVKESK. This CDR3 is built from 13 residues. Trimming took 1 base from V and 12 from J, leaving 10 bases between them. The CDR3 protein is CASSQALGGPLHF. CDR3 DNA: TGTGCCAGCAGCCAAGCCTTGGGGGGACCCCTCCACTTT.

The chain is built from TRBV19 and TRBJ1-2; 9 bases match TRBD1. The CDR3 runs to 17 residues. The germline V gene encodes CDR1 LNHDA and CDR2 SQIVND (reference sequence). Trimming at V came to 11 bases and at J to 4 bases, leaving 20 bases not matched to a gene. The CDR3, as DNA: TGTGCCCCCCCGGTGCGGGACAGGGCCCATTACGCCTATGGCTACACCTTC. Amino acid sequence: CAPPVRDRAHYAYGYTF.

V and J are TRBV5-1 and TRBJ2-3, with TRBD2 matching over 12 bases. CDR3 length: 17 amino acids. Germline values: CDR1 SGHRS, CDR2 YFSETQ. V trimming: 0 bases; J trimming: 1 base; junction bases outside the gene matches: 3. The CDR3 loop is CASSLGRTSGGTDTQYF. The DNA of the CDR3 is TGCGCCAGCAGCTTGGGAAGGACTAGCGGGGGCACAGATACGCAGTATTTT.

The V gene is TRBV3-1 (or the pseudogene TRBV3-2), the J gene TRBJ1-1, with TRBD1 as a possible D gene (5 bases). The V gene's germline CDR1 is LGHDT and CDR2 YNNKEL (reference sequence). CDR3 length: 13 residues. V shed 3 bases and J shed 4 bases, with 9 bases lying between them. The CDR3 DNA reads TGTGCCAGCAGCCACGGGGCCGGCACTGAAGCTTTCTTT. This translates into CASSHGAGTEAFF.

The chain uses TRBV28 and TRBJ1-5, with no clear D. Germline V CDR1 and CDR2: MDHEN, SYDVKM. With 6 bases removed from V and 0 bases from J, the gap between germline ends came to 15 bases. The CDR3 extends over 16 amino acids. The CDR3 DNA follows: TGTGCCAGCAGACCAGGACGGGGATATAGCAATCAGCCCCAGCATTTT. Protein product: CASRPGRGYSNQPQHF.

The V call is TRBV15, the J call TRBJ2-7; D is unclear. Germline CDR1 reads LNHNV; CDR2 reads YYDKDF (reference sequence). V was shortened by 4 bases and J by 0 bases, with 13 bases between the two germline ends. CDR3 length: 15 residues. CDR3 in amino acids: CATSTGLASSYEQYF. In DNA, the CDR3 is TGTGCCACCAGCACCGGCCTGGCAAGCTCCTACGAGCAGTACTTC.

J is TRBJ2-7 and V is TRBV18, with a weak D call TRBD1 (6 bases). V lost 3 bases and J lost 2, with 20 bases in between. Germline V gene sequence: CDR1 KGHSH, CDR2 LQKENI. The CDR3 loop spans 17 amino acids. The CDR3 region has the DNA TGTGCCAGCTCACCGAATGAAGGGACACCAAATCCCTACGAGCAGTACTTC. Translated: CASSPNEGTPNPYEQYF.

J is TRBJ1-3 and V is TRBV18; TRBD1 aligns across 8 bases. The J segment lost 4 bases and the V segment lost 2 bases, leaving 4 bases of the junction unmatched. Germline lookup yields CDR1 KGHSH and CDR2 LQKENI. The CDR3 consists of 15 residues. Written as DNA, the CDR3 is TGTGCCAGCTCACCAAACAGACAGGGGGGAAACACCATATATTTT. Amino acid sequence: CASSPNRQGGNTIYF.

V and J are TRBV28 and TRBJ1-5; no clear D. CDR1 and CDR2 from the germline V gene are MDHEN and SYDVKM. The CDR3 is 17 residues long. Trimming stripped 1 base from V and 2 bases from J, with 15 bases between. The CDR3 DNA sequence: TGTGCCAGCAGTTTATATTTGGCAGAGGAACGCAATCAGCCCCAGCATTTT. Protein product: CASSLYLAEERNQPQHF.

The chain uses TRBV27 and TRBJ2-1; no clear D gene. V was trimmed by 6 bases and J by 4 bases, leaving 10 bases between them. This CDR3 has 13 amino acids. CDR1 and CDR2 from the germline V gene are MNHEY and SMNVEV (reference sequence). CDR3 amino acids: CASSARPYNEQFF. CDR3 coding DNA: TGTGCCAGCAGCGCGAGACCATACAATGAGCAGTTCTTC.